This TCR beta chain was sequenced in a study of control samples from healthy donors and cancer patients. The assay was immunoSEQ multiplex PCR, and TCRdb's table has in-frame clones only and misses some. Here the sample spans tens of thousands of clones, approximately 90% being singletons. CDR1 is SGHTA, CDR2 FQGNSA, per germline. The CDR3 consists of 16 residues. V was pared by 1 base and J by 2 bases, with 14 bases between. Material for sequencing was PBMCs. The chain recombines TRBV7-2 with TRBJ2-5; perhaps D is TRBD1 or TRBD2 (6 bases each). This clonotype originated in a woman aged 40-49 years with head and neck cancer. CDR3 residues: CASSLGRGTPQETQYF. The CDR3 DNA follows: TGTGCCAGCAGCTTAGGGAGGGGGACACCTCAAGAGACCCAGTACTTC.